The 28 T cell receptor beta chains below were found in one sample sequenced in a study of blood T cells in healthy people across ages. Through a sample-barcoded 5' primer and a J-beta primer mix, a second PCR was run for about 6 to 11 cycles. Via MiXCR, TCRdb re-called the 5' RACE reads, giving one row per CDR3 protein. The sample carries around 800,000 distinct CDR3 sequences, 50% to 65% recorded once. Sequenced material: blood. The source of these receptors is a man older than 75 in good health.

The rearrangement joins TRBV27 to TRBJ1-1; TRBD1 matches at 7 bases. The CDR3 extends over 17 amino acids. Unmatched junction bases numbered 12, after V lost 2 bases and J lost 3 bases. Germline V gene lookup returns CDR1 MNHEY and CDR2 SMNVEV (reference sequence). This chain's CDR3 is CASSLIGPGGEDTEAFF. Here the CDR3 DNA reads TGTGCCAGCAGTTTAATAGGGCCAGGGGGAGAGGACACTGAAGCTTTCTTT.

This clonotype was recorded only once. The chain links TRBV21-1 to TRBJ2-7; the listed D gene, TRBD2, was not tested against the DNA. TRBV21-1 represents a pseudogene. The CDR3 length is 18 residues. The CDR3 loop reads CASSKATGGRTHSYEQYF. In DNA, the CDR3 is TGTGCCAGCAGCAAAGCGACTGGCGGGAGGACCCACTCCTACGAGCAGTACTTC.

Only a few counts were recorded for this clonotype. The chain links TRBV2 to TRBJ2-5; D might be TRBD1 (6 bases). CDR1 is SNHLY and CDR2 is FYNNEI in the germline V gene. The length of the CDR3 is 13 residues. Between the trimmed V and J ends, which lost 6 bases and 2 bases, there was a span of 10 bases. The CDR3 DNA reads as TGTGCCAGCAGCAGGGGAGAGCAAGAGACCCAGTACTTC. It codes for CASSRGEQETQYF.

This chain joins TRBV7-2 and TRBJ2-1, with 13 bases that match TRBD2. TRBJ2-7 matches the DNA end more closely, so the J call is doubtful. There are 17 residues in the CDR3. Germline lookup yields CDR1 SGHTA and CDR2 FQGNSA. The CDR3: CASSPTLTSGRRNEQYF. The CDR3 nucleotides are TGTGCCAGCAGCCCTACATTGACTAGCGGGAGGCGCAATGAGCAGTACTTC.

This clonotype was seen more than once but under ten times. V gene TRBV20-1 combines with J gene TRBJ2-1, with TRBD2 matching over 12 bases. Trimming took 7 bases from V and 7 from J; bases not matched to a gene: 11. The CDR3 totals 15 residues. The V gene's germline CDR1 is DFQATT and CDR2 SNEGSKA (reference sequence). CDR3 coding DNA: TGCAGTGAAAGAGGCCTAGCGGGAGGGCGTAATGAGCAGTTCTTC. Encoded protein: CSERGLAGGRNEQFF.

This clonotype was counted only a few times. This CDR3 is CSVEGLPQRSYNEQFF. Here the CDR3 DNA reads TGCAGCGTTGAGGGACTACCTCAACGCTCCTACAATGAGCAGTTCTTC. The chain joins TRBV29-1 to TRBJ2-1; TRBD2 matches at 7 bases. V lost 3 bases and J lost 0; bases outside the gene matches: 8. Germline lookup yields CDR1 SQVTM and CDR2 ANQGSEA. The length of the CDR3 is 16 residues.

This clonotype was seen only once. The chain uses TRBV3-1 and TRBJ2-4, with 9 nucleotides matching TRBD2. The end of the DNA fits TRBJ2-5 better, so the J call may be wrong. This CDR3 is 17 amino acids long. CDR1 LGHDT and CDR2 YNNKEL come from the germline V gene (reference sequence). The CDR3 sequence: CASSQGGGGRAIETQYF. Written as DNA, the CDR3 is TGTGCCAGCAGCCAAGGAGGTGGCGGGAGGGCCATTGAGACCCAGTACTTC.

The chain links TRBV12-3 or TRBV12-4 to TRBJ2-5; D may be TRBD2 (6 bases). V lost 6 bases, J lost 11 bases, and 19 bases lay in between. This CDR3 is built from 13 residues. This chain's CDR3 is CASSPTPGDEQYF. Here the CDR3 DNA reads TGTGCCAGCAGCCCAACACCGGGGGATGAGCAGTACTTC.

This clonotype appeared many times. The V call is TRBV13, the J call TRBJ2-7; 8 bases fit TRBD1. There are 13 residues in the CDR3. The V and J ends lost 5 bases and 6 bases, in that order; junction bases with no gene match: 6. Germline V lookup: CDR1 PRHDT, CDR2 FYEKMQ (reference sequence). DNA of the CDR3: TGTGCCAGCAGCCCTCAGACAGGGGTCGAGCAGTACTTC. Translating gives CASSPQTGVEQYF.

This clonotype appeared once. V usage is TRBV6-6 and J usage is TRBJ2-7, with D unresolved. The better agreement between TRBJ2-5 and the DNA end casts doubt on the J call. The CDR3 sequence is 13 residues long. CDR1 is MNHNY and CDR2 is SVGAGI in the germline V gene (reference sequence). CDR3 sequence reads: CASSPDTAETQYF. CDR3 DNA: TGTGCCAGCAGCCCCGATACAGCAGAGACCCAGTACTTC.

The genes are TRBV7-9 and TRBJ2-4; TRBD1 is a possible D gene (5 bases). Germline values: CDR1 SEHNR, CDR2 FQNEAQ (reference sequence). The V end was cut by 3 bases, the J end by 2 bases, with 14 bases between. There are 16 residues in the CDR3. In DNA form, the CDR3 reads TGTGCCAGCAGCTTCGCCAGCGCAGGGACCAAAAACATTCAGTACTTC. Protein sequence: CASSFASAGTKNIQYF.

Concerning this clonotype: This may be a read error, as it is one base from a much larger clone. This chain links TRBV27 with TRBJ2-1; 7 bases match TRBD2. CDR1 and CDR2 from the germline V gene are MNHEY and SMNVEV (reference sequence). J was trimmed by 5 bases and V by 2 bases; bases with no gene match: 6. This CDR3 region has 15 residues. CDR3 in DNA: TGTGCCAGCAGTTTAGTACTAGCGTCTCACAATGAGCAGTTCTTC. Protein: CASSLVLASHNEQFF.

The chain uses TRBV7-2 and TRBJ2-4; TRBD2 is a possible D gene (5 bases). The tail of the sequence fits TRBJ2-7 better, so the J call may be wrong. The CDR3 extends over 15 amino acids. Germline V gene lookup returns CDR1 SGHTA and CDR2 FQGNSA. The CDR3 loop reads CASSFWRAGSYEQYF. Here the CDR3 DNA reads TGTGCCAGCAGCTTTTGGCGGGCAGGTTCCTACGAGCAGTACTTC.

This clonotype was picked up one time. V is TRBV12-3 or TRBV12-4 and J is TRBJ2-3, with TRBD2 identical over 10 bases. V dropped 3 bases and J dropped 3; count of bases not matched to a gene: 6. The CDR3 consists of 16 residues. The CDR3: CASSFPASGSTDTQYF. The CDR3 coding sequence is TGTGCCAGCAGTTTCCCGGCTAGCGGGAGTACAGATACGCAGTATTTT.

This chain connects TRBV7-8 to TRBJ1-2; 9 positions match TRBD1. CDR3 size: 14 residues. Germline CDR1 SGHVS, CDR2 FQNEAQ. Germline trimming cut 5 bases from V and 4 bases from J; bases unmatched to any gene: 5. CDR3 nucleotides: TGTGCCAGCAGCCCGACGACAGGGGGCTATGGCTACACCTTC. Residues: CASSPTTGGYGYTF.

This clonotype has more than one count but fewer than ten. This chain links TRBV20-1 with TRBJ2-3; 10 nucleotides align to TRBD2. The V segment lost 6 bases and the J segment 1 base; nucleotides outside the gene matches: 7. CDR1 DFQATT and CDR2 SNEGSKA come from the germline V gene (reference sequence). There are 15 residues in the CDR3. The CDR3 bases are TGCAGTGCGCCCCTAGCGGGGGCTGGCACAGATACGCAGTATTTT. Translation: CSAPLAGAGTDTQYF.

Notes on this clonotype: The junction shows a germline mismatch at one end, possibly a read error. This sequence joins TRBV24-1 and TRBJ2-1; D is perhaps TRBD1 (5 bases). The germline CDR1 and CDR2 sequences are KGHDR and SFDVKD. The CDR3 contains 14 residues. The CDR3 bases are TGTGCCACCAGTGACCGAGAACAGGCGTCGCAGCAGTTCTTT. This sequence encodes CATSDREQASQQFF.

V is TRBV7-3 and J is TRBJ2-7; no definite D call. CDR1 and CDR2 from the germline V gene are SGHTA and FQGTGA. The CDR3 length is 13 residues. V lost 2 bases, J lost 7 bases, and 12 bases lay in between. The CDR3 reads CASSLGPPGEQYF. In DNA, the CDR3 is TGTGCCAGCAGCTTAGGTCCGCCTGGAGAGCAGTACTTC.

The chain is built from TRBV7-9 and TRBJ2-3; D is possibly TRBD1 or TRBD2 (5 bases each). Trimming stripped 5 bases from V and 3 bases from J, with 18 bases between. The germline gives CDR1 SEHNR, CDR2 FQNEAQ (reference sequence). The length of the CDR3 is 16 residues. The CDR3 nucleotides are TGTGCCAGCAGCCCGGGGCCGACGATGGGTACAGATACGCAGTATTTT. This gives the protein CASSPGPTMGTDTQYF.

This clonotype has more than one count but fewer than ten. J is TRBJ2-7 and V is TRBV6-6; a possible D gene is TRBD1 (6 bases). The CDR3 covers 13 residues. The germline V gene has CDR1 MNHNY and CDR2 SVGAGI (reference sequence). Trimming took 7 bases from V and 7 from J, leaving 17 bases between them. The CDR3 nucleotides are TGTGCCAGCACCCGGGACATTCTTGGGGAGCAGTACTTC. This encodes CASTRDILGEQYF.

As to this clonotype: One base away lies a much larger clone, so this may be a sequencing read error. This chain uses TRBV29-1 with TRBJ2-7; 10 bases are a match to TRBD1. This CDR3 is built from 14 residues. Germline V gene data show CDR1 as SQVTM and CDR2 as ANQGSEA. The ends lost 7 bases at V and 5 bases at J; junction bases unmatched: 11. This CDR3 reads CSAARTGGVHEQYF. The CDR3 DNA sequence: TGCAGCGCGGCAAGGACAGGGGGAGTCCACGAGCAGTACTTC.

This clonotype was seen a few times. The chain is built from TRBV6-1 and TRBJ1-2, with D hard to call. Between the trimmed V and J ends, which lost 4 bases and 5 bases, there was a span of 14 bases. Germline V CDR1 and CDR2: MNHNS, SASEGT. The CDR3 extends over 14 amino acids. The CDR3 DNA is TGTGCCAGCAGTGCGTCTGGTCTCCTGTATGGCTACACCTTC. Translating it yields CASSASGLLYGYTF.

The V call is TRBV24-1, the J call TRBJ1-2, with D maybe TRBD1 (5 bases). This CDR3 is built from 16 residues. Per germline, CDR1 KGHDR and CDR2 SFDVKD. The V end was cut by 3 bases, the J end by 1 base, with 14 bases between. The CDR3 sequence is CATSDTARDGNYGYTF. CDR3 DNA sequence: TGTGCCACCAGTGATACGGCCCGGGACGGTAACTATGGCTACACCTTC.

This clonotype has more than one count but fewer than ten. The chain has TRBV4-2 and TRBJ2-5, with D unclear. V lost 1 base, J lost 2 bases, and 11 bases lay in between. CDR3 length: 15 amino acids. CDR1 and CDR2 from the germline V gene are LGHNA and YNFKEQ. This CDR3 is CASSQVIGSQETQYF. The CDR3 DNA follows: TGTGCCAGCAGCCAAGTGATCGGCAGTCAAGAGACCCAGTACTTC.

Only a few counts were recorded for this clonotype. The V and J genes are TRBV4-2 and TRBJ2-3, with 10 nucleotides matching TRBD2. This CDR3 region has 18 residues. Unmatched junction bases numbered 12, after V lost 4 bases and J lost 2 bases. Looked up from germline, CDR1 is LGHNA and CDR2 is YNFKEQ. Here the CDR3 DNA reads TGTGCCAGCAGCCGATTTCGGACTAGCGGACTTGTCACAGATACGCAGTATTTT. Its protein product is CASSRFRTSGLVTDTQYF.

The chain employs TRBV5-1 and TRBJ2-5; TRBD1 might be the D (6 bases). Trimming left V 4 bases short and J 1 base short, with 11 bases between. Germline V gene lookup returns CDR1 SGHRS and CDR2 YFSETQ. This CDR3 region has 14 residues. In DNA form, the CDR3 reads TGCGCCAGCAGCAATAACAGGGTCCAAGAGACCCAGTACTTC. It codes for CASSNNRVQETQYF.

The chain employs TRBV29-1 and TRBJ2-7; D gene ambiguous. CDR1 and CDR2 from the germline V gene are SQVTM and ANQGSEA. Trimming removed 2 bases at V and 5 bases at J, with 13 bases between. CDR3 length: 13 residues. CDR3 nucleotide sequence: TGCAGCGTTGAATTTAACAGCAAGGACGAGCAGTACTTC. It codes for CSVEFNSKDEQYF.

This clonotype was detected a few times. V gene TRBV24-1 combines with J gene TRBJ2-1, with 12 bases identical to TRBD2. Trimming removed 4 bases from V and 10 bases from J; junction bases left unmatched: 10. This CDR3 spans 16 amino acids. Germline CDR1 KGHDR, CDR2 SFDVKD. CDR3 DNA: TGTGCCACCAGTGACTTCCTAGCGGGAGGGGTCGGGGAGCAGTTCTTC. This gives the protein CATSDFLAGGVGEQFF.